Reported below is one T cell receptor beta chain. In germline, CDR1 is SEHNR, CDR2 FQNEAQ (reference sequence). CDR3 size: 16 residues. The ends were cut back, 1 base at V and 2 bases at J, with 12 bases in the middle. The sample comes from a study of PD-1 blockade in classical Hodgkin lymphoma. The time point: newly diagnosed, previously untreated cHL patient sample. Out of thawed PBMCs, magnetic negative selection purified CD4+ T cells. Untreated, newly diagnosed classical Hodgkin lymphoma PBMCs were used for comparison. The data were produced by immunoSEQ multiplex PCR, yet TCRdb's version contains in-frame clones alone and is incomplete. The repertoire has about 34,000 clones, 75% to 90% of them found once; the top ten carry around 0.2%.

Sequencing was done on a sample of CD4+ T cells from blood. The chain couples TRBV7-9 to TRBJ1-5, with D unresolved. The TCR sequence derives from a human donor with classical Hodgkin lymphoma. The CDR3 reads CASSLGFAGGNQPQHF. CDR3 nucleotide sequence: TGTGCCAGCAGCTTAGGTTTCGCCGGGGGCAATCAGCCCCAGCATTTT. Full variable domain (outside the CDR3, taken from reference TRBV7-9 and TRBJ1-5): DTGVSQNPRHKITKRGQNVTFRCDPISEHNRLYWYRQTLGQGPEFLTYFQNEAQLEKSRLLSDRFSAERPKGSFSTLEIQRTEQGDSAMYLCASSLGFAGGNQPQHFGDGTRLSIL.